Included here is one TCR beta chain sequence, with context. Its antigen remains unknown. This record comes from a study of blood T cells in healthy people across ages. The study, taken as a whole, reports: Significant beta diversity loss was already apparent by age approximately 38, declining roughly linearly. When set beside aged donors, long-lived donors presented more naive CD4+ cells and higher diversity.

The use of a sample-barcoded 5' primer and a J-beta primer mix characterized a second PCR of roughly 7 to 11 cycles. TCRdb processed the 5' RACE reads anew with MiXCR; each CDR3 protein has one entry. Of 1.5 million to 2 million distinct CDR3 sequences in the sample, about two fifths were seen once. The CDR3 length is 18 residues. The germline V gene has CDR1 LNHDA and CDR2 SQIVND (reference sequence). V shed 0 bases and J shed 3 bases, with 18 bases lying between them. The sequenced sample consisted of blood. This TCR derives from a human donor in good health. The rearrangement joins TRBV19 to TRBJ2-4; D might be TRBD2 (6 bases). The CDR3 spells CASSIDTEGGSFKNIQYF. The CDR3 DNA sequence: TGTGCCAGTAGTATAGATACTGAAGGAGGGAGTTTCAAAAACATTCAGTACTTC. Using reference TRBV19 and TRBJ2-4 for the parts outside the CDR3, the full variable domain is DGGITQSPKYLFRKEGQNVTLSCEQNLNHDAMYWYRQDPGQGLRLIYYSQIVNDFQKGDIAEGYSVSREKKESFPLTVTSAQKNPTAFYLCASSIDTEGGSFKNIQYFGAGTRLSVL.